Presented here are 9 T cell receptor beta chains from one specimen sequenced in a study of cytomegalovirus exposure and HLA in healthy donors. 60 Vbeta and 13 Jbeta primers were used in PCR. Sequencing used immunoSEQ multiplex PCR; TCRdb keeps in-frame clones, though not all of them. Of 100,000 to 150,000 clones in the sample, over 75% were seen once. Sequences were obtained from PBMCs. These receptors came from a woman aged 18 to 35 in good health and CMV-seronegative.

The J gene is TRBJ1-2, the V gene TRBV5-4; maybe TRBD1 (5 bases). This CDR3 contains 13 residues. Germline V lookup: CDR1 SGHNT, CDR2 YYREEE (reference sequence). The ends were cut back, 0 bases at V and 8 bases at J, with 11 bases in the middle. DNA for the CDR3: TGTGCCAGCAGCTTGGGGCAGGGTGGCGGCTACACCTTC. Residues: CASSLGQGGGYTF. The full variable domain, with the rest looked up from reference TRBV5-4 and TRBJ1-2, is ETGVTQSPTHLIKTRGQQVTLRCSSQSGHNTVSWYQQALGQGPQFIFQYYREEENGRGNFPPRFSGLQFPNYSSELNVNALELDDSALYLCASSLGQGGGYTFGSGTRLTVV.

This clone has only one observation. This chain connects TRBV19 to TRBJ2-3; TRBD2 matches at 11 bases. The CDR3 covers 13 residues. Germline CDR1 and CDR2: LNHDA and SQIVND (reference sequence). The CDR3 here is CGTSGRGSDTQYF. As DNA, the CDR3 is TGTGGAACTAGCGGGAGAGGGTCAGATACGCAGTATTTT.

This clone has only a few counts. CDR3 region: CASADTEAFF. The CDR3 DNA sequence: TGTGCCAGTGCGGACACTGAAGCTTTCTTT. This rearrangement joins TRBV6-6 to TRBJ1-1, with no clear D. CDR1 is MNHNY and CDR2 is SVGAGI in the germline V gene (reference sequence). The CDR3 extends over 10 amino acids. Trimming removed 9 bases at V and 3 bases at J, with 5 bases between.

This chain joins TRBV5-4 and TRBJ2-5; 8 bases map to TRBD1. TRBJ2-7 explains the end of the DNA better; the J call may be wrong. The CDR3 contains 14 residues. CDR1 is SGHNT, CDR2 YYREEE, per germline (reference sequence). Written as DNA, the CDR3 is TGTGCCAGCACCCCCGGGACAGGTGGCTACGAGCAGTACTTC. This encodes CASTPGTGGYEQYF.

J is TRBJ2-7 and V is TRBV21-1; TRBD1 is taken as the D call from the table, unchecked against the DNA. TRBV21-1 is noted as a pseudogene. The CDR3 length is 17 residues. DNA of the CDR3: TGTGCCAGCAGCAAAATGTGGGGATACTACAGGGTTTACGAGCAGTACTTC. Translating it yields CASSKMWGYYRVYEQYF.

V gene TRBV10-2 combines with J gene TRBJ2-7; tentatively, D is TRBD2 (6 bases). The ends were cut back, 4 bases at V and 0 bases at J, with 10 bases in the middle. This CDR3 has 14 residues. Germline CDR1 WSHSY, CDR2 SAAADI. The CDR3 nucleotides read TGCGCCAGCAGTGTCGGCGGGGACTCCTACGAGCAGTACTTC. Translation gives CASSVGGDSYEQYF.

As DNA, the CDR3 is TGTGCCAGTAGTATCAAGAGGGGGCAGGGCTTCCTTGGCAATCAGCCCCAGCATTTT. It specifies CASSIKRGQGFLGNQPQHF. This chain links TRBV19 with TRBJ1-5, with TRBD1 matching over 7 bases. Trimming took 3 bases from V and 2 from J; bases not matched to a gene: 16. Germline values: CDR1 LNHDA, CDR2 SQIVND (reference sequence). This CDR3 has 19 amino acids.

The rearrangement uses TRBV30 and TRBJ2-7, with 10 nucleotides matching TRBD2. The CDR3 consists of 15 residues. The germline V gene has CDR1 GTSNPN and CDR2 SVGIG (reference sequence). Trimming cost V 1 base and J 0 bases; bases outside gene matches: 3. CDR3 sequence: CAWSGLAGVSYEQYF. As DNA, the CDR3 is TGTGCCTGGAGTGGCCTAGCGGGGGTCTCCTACGAGCAGTACTTC.

This clone was detected a few times. The rearrangement uses TRBV5-1 and TRBJ2-4; 9 nucleotides align to TRBD1. Germline V gene sequence: CDR1 SGHRS, CDR2 YFSETQ. Trimming cost V 7 bases and J 0 bases; bases outside gene matches: 17. The length of the CDR3 is 19 residues. This chain's CDR3 is CASAHRGQGGGIAKNIQYF. CDR3 sequence (DNA): TGCGCCAGCGCACACCGGGGACAGGGAGGAGGAATAGCCAAAAACATTCAGTACTTC. Full variable domain (outside the CDR3, taken from reference TRBV5-1 and TRBJ2-4): KAGVTQTPRYLIKTRGQQVTLSCSPISGHRSVSWYQQTPGQGLQFLFEYFSETQRNKGNFPGRFSGRQFSNSRSEMNVSTLELGDSALYLCASAHRGQGGGIAKNIQYFGAGTRLSVL.